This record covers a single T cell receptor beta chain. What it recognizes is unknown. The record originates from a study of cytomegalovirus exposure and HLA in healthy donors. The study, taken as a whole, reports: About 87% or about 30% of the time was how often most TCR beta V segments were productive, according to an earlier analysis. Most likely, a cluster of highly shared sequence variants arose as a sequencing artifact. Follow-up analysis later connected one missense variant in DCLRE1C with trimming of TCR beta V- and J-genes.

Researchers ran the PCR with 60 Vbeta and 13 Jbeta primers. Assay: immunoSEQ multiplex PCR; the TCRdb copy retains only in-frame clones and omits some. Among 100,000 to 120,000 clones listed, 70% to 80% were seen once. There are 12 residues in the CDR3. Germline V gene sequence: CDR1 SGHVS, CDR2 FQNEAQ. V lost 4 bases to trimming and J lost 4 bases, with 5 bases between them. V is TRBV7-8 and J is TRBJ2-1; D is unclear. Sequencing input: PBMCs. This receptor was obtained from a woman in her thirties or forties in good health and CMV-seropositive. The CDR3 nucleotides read TGTGCCAGCAGCTCCATTTACAATGAGCAGTTCTTC. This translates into CASSSIYNEQFF.